One sample yielded the 10 T cell receptor beta chains listed below, sequenced in a study of response to subunit inactivated influenza vaccine. TCRdb used MiXCR to reprocess the RT-PCR reads, holding one entry per CDR3 protein. The table includes about 830,000 distinct CDR3 sequences, under 20% detected once. The source material was PBMCs from blood, sampled 4 to 6 days after vaccination. The receptors shown here come from a man aged 45-65 years who received an inactivated influenza vaccine.

The rearrangement links TRBV5-1 to TRBJ2-7, with D possibly TRBD2 on 6 matching bases. Germline CDR1 is SGHRS and CDR2 is YFSETQ. Trimming pared 4 bases from V and 2 bases from J, leaving 13 bases between. The CDR3 has 14 residues. CDR3 DNA sequence: TGCGCCAGCAGCGGTATCTCGGGAGCCTACGAGCAGTACTTC. Translation: CASSGISGAYEQYF.

This clonotype has just a few counts. The rearrangement uses TRBV12-3 or TRBV12-4 and TRBJ1-2; 7 bases agree with TRBD1. The CDR3 extends over 12 amino acids. V was clipped by 6 bases and J by 4 bases; unmatched bases: 2. CDR3 sequence: CASRRTGYGYTF. CDR3 in DNA: TGTGCCAGCAGAAGGACAGGCTATGGCTACACCTTC.

The genes are TRBV12-3 or TRBV12-4 and TRBJ1-5; TRBD1 is a possible D gene (5 bases). This CDR3 is built from 14 residues. Deletions cut 3 bases from V and 4 bases from J, with 10 bases between. This CDR3 is CASSFGGENQPQHF. In nucleotides, the CDR3 is TGTGCCAGCAGTTTCGGGGGGGAGAATCAGCCCCAGCATTTT.

This clonotype was seen ten or more times. The chain links TRBV10-3 to TRBJ2-2, with D possibly being TRBD1 (6 bases). Trimming took off 6 bases at V and 5 bases at J, with 25 bases between the two ends. Germline loops: CDR1 ENHRY, CDR2 SYGVKD. CDR3 size: 18 residues. The CDR3 DNA follows: TGTGCCATCAGGGACTTTACAGGGATTGGTAGACGGACCGGGGAGCTGTTTTTT. This encodes CAIRDFTGIGRRTGELFF.

V and J are TRBV4-3 and TRBJ2-1; D might be TRBD1 (5 bases). The germline V and J ends were trimmed by 2 bases and 8 bases, with 10 bases remaining between them. CDR3 length: 13 residues. Germline V gene sequence: CDR1 LGHNA, CDR2 YSLEER. CDR3 DNA sequence: TGCGCCAGCAGCCAAAGGCTAGGGGATGAGCAGTTCTTC. Residues: CASSQRLGDEQFF.

This chain uses TRBV13 with TRBJ2-1; TRBD2 matches at 11 bases. This CDR3 region has 15 residues. J lost 6 bases, V lost 3 bases, and 4 bases had no gene match. In germline, CDR1 is PRHDT, CDR2 FYEKMQ (reference sequence). CDR3 protein: CASSLPSGRSNEQFF. CDR3 nucleotides: TGTGCCAGCAGCTTGCCTAGCGGGAGGTCCAATGAGCAGTTCTTC.

This clonotype was observed at least ten times. The chain uses TRBV10-3 and TRBJ1-6; D gene uncertain. Germline-derived CDR1 and CDR2 are ENHRY and SYGVKD. The CDR3 length is 13 residues. V shed 10 bases and J shed 10 bases, with 17 bases lying between them. The CDR3 DNA follows: TGTGCCAGCAGGAATCAAGGGAGGTCACCCCTCCACTTT. Protein sequence: CASRNQGRSPLHF.

The CDR3: CASSFRQGQYGANVLTF. CDR3 in DNA: TGCGCCAGCAGCTTCCGACAGGGACAATATGGGGCCAACGTCCTGACTTTC. This chain links TRBV5-1 with TRBJ2-6, with 7 bases aligning to TRBD1. The V and J ends lost 2 bases and 3 bases, in that order; junction bases with no gene match: 8. CDR1 and CDR2 from the germline V gene are SGHRS and YFSETQ. The CDR3 runs 17 residues.

This clonotype was counted at least ten times. The chain combines TRBV7-8 with TRBJ2-2; 9 bases match TRBD1. Germline lookup yields CDR1 SGHVS and CDR2 FQNEAQ. The CDR3 contains 16 residues. After removal of 5 bases from V and 5 bases from J, the junction contained 9 bases not matched to a gene. CDR3 nucleotides: TGTGCCAGCAGCGCAGATACAGGGGGCGCGACCGGGGAGCTGTTTTTT. Its protein is CASSADTGGATGELFF.

This chain joins TRBV6-1 and TRBJ1-2; 8 bases are shared with TRBD1. Germline V lookup: CDR1 MNHNS, CDR2 SASEGT. V shed 6 bases, J shed 8 bases, and the junction held 8 bases outside the gene matches. There are 13 residues in the CDR3. CDR3 loop: CASRVDRGGGYTF. In DNA, the CDR3 is TGTGCCAGCAGGGTTGACAGGGGCGGAGGCTACACCTTC.